This T cell receptor beta chain was sequenced for a study of chemoradiotherapy in HPV16-positive cancers (dated by TCRdb to the early 2020s). Some background on the complete study: Functional T-cell assays on cells from two HPV16-positive patients defined candidate HPV-specific T-cell clones and common TCR motifs. The candidate HPV-specific TCRs and motifs were subsequently tracked in TCR repertoires obtained from some 90 patients with HPV-related cancers. The study asked whether T-cell immunity against the HPV oncoproteins E6 and E7 changes during chemoradiotherapy and whether it affects survival.

Repertoires were sampled repeatedly over the course of chemoradiotherapy so that clonal expansion in the tumor microenvironment could be followed. Comments on this clone: Its antigen is still unknown. The sample holds no much larger clone one base away, and base qualities are not on file.

Beyond this particular receptor, the publication reports: The functional definition of HPV-specific T cells was derived from only a couple of HPV16-positive patients, and the survival association was reported for HPV16-positive patients. Expansion of candidate HPV-specific clones and E7-related TCR motifs was observed in the tumor microenvironment during treatment, whereas no such expansion was observed for non-HPV-specific T cells. In HPV16-positive patients, expansion of HPV-responsive T cells during chemoradiotherapy was found to be associated with improved recurrence-free survival.

The CDR3 starts with the cysteine, ends with the phenylalanine, and has 14 residues. Only the CDR3 region is kept as DNA, spanning 42 bases read in frame from base 1. The germline V gene yields SNHLY for CDR1 and FYNNEI for CDR2. V was cut back by 5 bases and J by 4 bases, leaving a gap of 12 bases between them. Library preparation used the immunoSEQ multiplex PCR assay. Not all clones reach the TCRdb copy of this immuneACCESS table, which keeps in-frame sequences only. Checked studies attribute under half of the gap to unresolved V genes and leave the rest unexplained. The sample records some 70,000 clones, about 88% of which are singletons. The ten largest clonotypes hold around 4.4% of the sample.

This sequence was found in a human donor with HPV-associated anogenital cancer. The V and J genes are TRBV2 and TRBJ2-1; confidence is insufficient to name the D gene. The specimen comprised blood, sampled from a patient who underwent chemoradiotherapy. The CDR3 corresponds to CASSPSDGYNEQFF. DNA sequence: TGTGCCAGCAGTCCAAGCGACGGATACAATGAGCAGTTCTTC.